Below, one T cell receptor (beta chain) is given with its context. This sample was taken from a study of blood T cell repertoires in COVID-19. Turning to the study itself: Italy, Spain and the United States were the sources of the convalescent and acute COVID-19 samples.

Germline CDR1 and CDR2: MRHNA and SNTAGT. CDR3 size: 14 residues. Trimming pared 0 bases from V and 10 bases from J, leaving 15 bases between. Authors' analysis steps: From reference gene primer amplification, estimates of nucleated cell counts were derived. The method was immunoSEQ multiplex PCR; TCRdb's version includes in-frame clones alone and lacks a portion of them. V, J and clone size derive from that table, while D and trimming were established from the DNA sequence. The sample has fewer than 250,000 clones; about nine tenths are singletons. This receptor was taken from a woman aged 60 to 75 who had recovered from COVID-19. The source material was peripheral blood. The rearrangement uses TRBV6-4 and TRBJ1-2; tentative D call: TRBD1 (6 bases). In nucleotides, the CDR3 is TGTGCCAGCAGTGACTCGAGGTCGCGGGGGCCCTACACCTTC. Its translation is CASSDSRSRGPYTF.